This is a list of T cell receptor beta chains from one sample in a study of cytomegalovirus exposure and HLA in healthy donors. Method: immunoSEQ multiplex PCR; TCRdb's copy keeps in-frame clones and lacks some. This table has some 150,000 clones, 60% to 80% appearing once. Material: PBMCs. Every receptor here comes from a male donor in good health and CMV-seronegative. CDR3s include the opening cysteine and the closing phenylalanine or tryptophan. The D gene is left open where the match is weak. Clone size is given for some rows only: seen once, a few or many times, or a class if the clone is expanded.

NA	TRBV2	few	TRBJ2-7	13	CASSRDLSYEQYF	TGTGCCAGCAGTCGGGACTTATCCTACGAGCAGTACTTC
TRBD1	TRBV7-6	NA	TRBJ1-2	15	CASSLTGTGMLGYTF	TGTGCCAGCAGCTTAACCGGGACAGGGATGTTAGGCTACACCTTC
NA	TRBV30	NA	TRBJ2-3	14	CAWSFRARTDTQYF	TGTGCCTGGAGTTTCAGGGCAAGGACAGATACGCAGTATTTT
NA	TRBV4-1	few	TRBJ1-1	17	CASSQDFWAGAPSGAFF	TGCGCCAGCAGCCAAGATTTTTGGGCAGGTGCTCCTAGCGGAGCTTTCTTT
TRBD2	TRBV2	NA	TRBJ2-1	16	CASSSGLADLYNEQFF	TGTGCCAGCAGTTCGGGACTAGCGGACCTCTATAATGAGCAGTTCTTC
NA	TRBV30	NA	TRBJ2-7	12	CAWSELVYEQYF	TGTGCCTGGAGCGAGTTAGTCTACGAGCAGTACTTC
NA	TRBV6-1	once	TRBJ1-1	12	CPSRTANTEAFF	TGTCCATCGCGAACAGCGAACACTGAAGCTTTCTTT
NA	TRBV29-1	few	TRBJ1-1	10	CSVITGGAFF	TGCAGCGTAATTACAGGCGGAGCTTTCTTT
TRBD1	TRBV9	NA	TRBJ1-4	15	CASSVDRTGVEKLFF	TGTGCCAGCAGCGTAGATAGGACAGGGGTGGAAAAACTGTTTTTT
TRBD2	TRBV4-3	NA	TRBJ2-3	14	CASSLRGGALVQYF	TGCGCCAGCAGCCTCCGCGGGGGGGCCTTAGTGCAGTATTTT
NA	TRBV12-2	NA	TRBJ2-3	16	CASRPAERERVWTQYF	TGTGCAAGTCGCCCCGCCGAGCGGGAGAGGGTGTGGACGCAGTATTTT
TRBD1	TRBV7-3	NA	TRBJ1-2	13	CASSFGTGGRYTF	TGTGCCAGCAGCTTCGGGACAGGGGGCCGCTACACCTTC
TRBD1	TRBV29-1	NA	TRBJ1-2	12	CSVVGQNYGYTF	TGCAGCGTGGTGGGACAGAACTATGGCTACACCTTC
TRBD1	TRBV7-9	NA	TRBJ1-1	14	CASSLGQGSAEAFF	TGTGCCAGCAGCTTAGGACAGGGTAGCGCTGAAGCTTTCTTT
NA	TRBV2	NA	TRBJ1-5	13	CASGLGEGQPQHF	TGTGCCAGCGGCCTGGGAGAGGGCCAGCCCCAGCATTTT
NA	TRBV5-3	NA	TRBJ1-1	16	CARSRKHGGSFTEAFF	TGTGCCAGAAGCAGAAAACATGGGGGGAGTTTCACTGAAGCTTTCTTT
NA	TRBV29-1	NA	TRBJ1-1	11	CSVKRGTEAFF	TGCAGCGTTAAAAGGGGTACTGAAGCTTTCTTT
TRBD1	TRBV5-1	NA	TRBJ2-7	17	CASSLGWRPGGLYEQYF	TGCGCCAGCAGCTTGGGGTGGCGGCCAGGGGGATTGTACGAGCAGTACTTC
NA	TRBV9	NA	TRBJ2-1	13	CASSVDGGNVQFF	TGTGCCAGCAGCGTAGATGGGGGGAATGTGCAGTTCTTC
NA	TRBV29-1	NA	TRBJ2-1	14	CSVVGWGGYNEQFF	TGCAGCGTTGTAGGTTGGGGAGGATACAATGAGCAGTTCTTC
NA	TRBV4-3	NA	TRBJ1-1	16	CASSQTLDSIDAEAFF	TGCGCCAGCAGCCAAACCCTGGACAGTATTGATGCTGAAGCTTTCTTT
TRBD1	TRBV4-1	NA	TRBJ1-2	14	CASSQVETGYGYTF	TGCGCCAGCAGCCAAGTGGAGACAGGGTATGGCTACACCTTC
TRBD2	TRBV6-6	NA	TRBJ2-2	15	CASSYLAGGAGELFF	TGTGCCAGCAGTTACCTGGCGGGAGGCGCCGGGGAGCTGTTTTTT
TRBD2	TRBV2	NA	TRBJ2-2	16	CASSDGLAGNTGELFF	TGTGCCAGCAGTGATGGGCTAGCGGGGAACACCGGGGAGCTGTTTTTT
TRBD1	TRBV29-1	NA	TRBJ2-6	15	CSAKQGAGGANVLTF	TGCAGCGCCAAACAGGGGGCGGGTGGGGCCAACGTCCTGACTTTC
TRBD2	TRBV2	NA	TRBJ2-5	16	CASSDGLAGGAETQYF	TGTGCCAGCAGTGATGGGCTAGCGGGAGGAGCTGAGACCCAGTACTTC
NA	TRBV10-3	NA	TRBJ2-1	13	CAIRTEFYNEQFF	TGTGCCATCAGGACAGAGTTTTACAATGAGCAGTTCTTC